This T cell receptor beta chain was documented in a study of T-cell memory formation after mild COVID-19. TCRdb called the 5' RACE reads again in MiXCR, with one record for every CDR3 protein. The top ten clones hold under 25% of a sample with 350,000 or so distinct CDR3 sequences, less than 25% of them seen once. This clonotype was counted many times. The TCR comes from a man aged 18 to 30 who had mild COVID-19 (a few samples of this study predate the infection). Cell type and time point are not known. The sample was PBMCs or a T cell subset sorted from them (not recorded which).

The CDR3: CASSLALARGVLAKNIQYF. The CDR3 DNA reads TGTGCCAGCAGCTTAGCCTTGGCGCGGGGGGTACTAGCCAAAAACATTCAGTACTTC. This chain connects TRBV7-2 to TRBJ2-4, with 8 bases matching TRBD2. The germline V gene encodes CDR1 SGHTA and CDR2 FQGNSA. The CDR3 is made up of 19 amino acids. V shed 0 bases and J 0 bases; nucleotides not matched to a gene: 10.